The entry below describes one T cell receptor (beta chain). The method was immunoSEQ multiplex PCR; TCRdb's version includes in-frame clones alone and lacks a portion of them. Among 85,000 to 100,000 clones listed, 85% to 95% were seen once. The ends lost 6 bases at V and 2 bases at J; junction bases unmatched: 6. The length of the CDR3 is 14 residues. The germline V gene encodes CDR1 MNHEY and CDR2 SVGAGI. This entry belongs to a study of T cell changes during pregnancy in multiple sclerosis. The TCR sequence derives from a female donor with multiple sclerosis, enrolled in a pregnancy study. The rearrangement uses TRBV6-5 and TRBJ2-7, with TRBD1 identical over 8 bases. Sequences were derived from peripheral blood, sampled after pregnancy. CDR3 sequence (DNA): TGTGCCAGCAGCCCACAGGGGGTGACCTACGAGCAGTACTTC. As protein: CASSPQGVTYEQYF.